Each of the 27 T cell receptor beta chains below was sequenced from the same sample in a study of cytomegalovirus exposure and HLA in healthy donors. PCR employed 60 Vbeta and 13 Jbeta primers. Only in-frame clones appear in the TCRdb table, and some are missing; sequencing was by immunoSEQ multiplex PCR. The table lists around 180,000 clones, roughly 87% of them singletons. Specimen: PBMCs. These receptor sequences come from a girl under two years old in good health and CMV-seronegative.

The gene calls are TRBV13 and TRBJ1-2, with 8 bases fitting TRBD1. Losses at the gene ends were 5 bases for V and 4 bases for J; bases not matched to a gene: 6. Germline assignment: CDR1 PRHDT and CDR2 FYEKMQ (reference sequence). The CDR3 is made up of 14 amino acids. DNA for the CDR3: TGTGCCAGCAGCCCCCCGACAGGGGTCTATGGCTACACCTTC. Translation gives CASSPPTGVYGYTF.

The chain is built from TRBV6-6 and TRBJ1-2; no clear D gene. The V gene lost 2 bases and the J gene lost 4 bases, with 8 bases spanning the gap. Germline V gene lookup returns CDR1 MNHNY and CDR2 SVGAGI (reference sequence). This CDR3 contains 13 residues. DNA for the CDR3: TGTGCCAGCAGTTACATACAGATCTATGGCTACACCTTC. Translation: CASSYIQIYGYTF.

The rearrangement links TRBV19 to TRBJ2-1; D might be TRBD1 (6 bases). Germline lookup yields CDR1 LNHDA and CDR2 SQIVND (reference sequence). This CDR3 region has 15 residues. Trimming shortened V by 6 bases and J by 3 bases, and 15 bases separated the two germline ends. The CDR3 region has the DNA TGTGCCAGTAGCTACGGCGACAGGATCTACAATGAGCAGTTCTTC. Translated, it gives CASSYGDRIYNEQFF.

This clone was counted a single time. The rearrangement joins TRBV4-1 to TRBJ2-1; no firm D call. Looked up from germline, CDR1 is MGHRA and CDR2 is YSYEKL. CDR3 length: 15 amino acids. Trimming left V 5 bases short and J 0 bases short, with 11 bases between. CDR3 nucleotide sequence: TGCGCCAGCAGCGAAACAGTAAGCTCCTACAATGAGCAGTTCTTC. Its translation is CASSETVSSYNEQFF.

This rearrangement joins TRBV7-9 to TRBJ1-1, with a possible D match to TRBD1 (5 bases). This CDR3 has 12 amino acids. Germline V gene sequence: CDR1 SEHNR, CDR2 FQNEAQ (reference sequence). With 6 bases removed from V and 2 bases from J, the gap between germline ends came to 7 bases. DNA of the CDR3: TGTGCCAGCAGGACAGTTAACACTGAAGCTTTCTTT. It yields the protein CASRTVNTEAFF.

The chain joins TRBV5-6 to TRBJ2-3; D uncertain. The germline V and J ends were trimmed by 0 bases and 6 bases, with 2 bases remaining between them. The length of the CDR3 is 11 residues. Germline CDR1 is SGHDT and CDR2 is YYEEEE. Here the CDR3 DNA reads TGTGCCAGCAGCTTGGCGGATACGCAGTATTTT. This codes for CASSLADTQYF. Together with reference TRBV5-6 and TRBJ2-3, the CDR3 gives the full variable domain: DAGVTQSPTHLIKTRGQQVTLRCSPKSGHDTVSWYQQALGQGPQFIFQYYEEEERQRGNFPDRFSGHQFPNYSSELNVNALLLGDSALYLCASSLADTQYFGPGTRLTVL.

This chain links TRBV9 with TRBJ2-3, with a possible D match to TRBD2 (6 bases). The CDR3 consists of 14 residues. V was clipped by 8 bases and J by 2 bases, with 15 bases between them. In germline, CDR1 is SGDLS, CDR2 YYNGEE. CDR3: CASGIAAVTDTQYF. CDR3 nucleotides: TGTGCCAGTGGGATAGCGGCCGTCACAGATACGCAGTATTTT.

This clone was seen a few times. V and J are TRBV25-1 and TRBJ1-1; D call uncertain. Germline assignment: CDR1 MGHDK and CDR2 SYGVNS. This CDR3 has 13 amino acids. Trimming cost V 2 bases and J 1 base, with 5 bases left between them. Written as DNA, the CDR3 is TGTGCCAGCAGTGAACGTAAGAACACTGAAGCTTTCTTT. It codes for CASSERKNTEAFF.

The rearrangement joins TRBV11-3 to TRBJ2-1; 8 positions agree with TRBD2. V lost 6 bases, J lost 6 bases, and 7 bases stayed unmatched. This CDR3 has 14 amino acids. CDR1 SGHNT and CDR2 YENEEA come from the germline V gene. The CDR3 spells CASSFSGSINEQFF. The CDR3, as DNA: TGTGCCAGCAGTTTCAGCGGGAGTATCAATGAGCAGTTCTTC.

This clone has a single count. Different DNA sequences within this sample yield the same CDR3. V is TRBV6-5 and J is TRBJ2-1; 9 positions match TRBD1. Trimming cost V 6 bases and J 4 bases; bases outside gene matches: 4. The germline CDR1 and CDR2 sequences are MNHEY and SVGAGI. The CDR3 consists of 14 residues. In DNA, the CDR3 is TGTGCCAGCAGCCCGGGACAGGGATACAATGAGCAGTTCTTC. Translation gives CASSPGQGYNEQFF.

The chain is built from TRBV5-1 and TRBJ2-7, with 7 bases aligning to TRBD1. Germline values: CDR1 SGHRS, CDR2 YFSETQ. CDR3 length equals 15 residues. The ends lost 0 bases at V and 2 bases at J; junction bases unmatched: 5. The CDR3 region is CASSLGAGGTYEQYF. CDR3 sequence (DNA): TGCGCCAGCAGCTTGGGGGCAGGGGGTACCTACGAGCAGTACTTC.

V gene TRBV5-6 combines with J gene TRBJ1-4; TRBD1 might be the D (5 bases). The CDR3 runs to 13 residues. V lost 3 bases to trimming and J lost 8 bases, with 11 bases between them. CDR1 and CDR2 (germline): SGHDT, YYEEEE. The CDR3 reads CASSWQGSEKLFF. Here the CDR3 DNA reads TGTGCCAGCAGCTGGCAGGGTTCCGAAAAACTGTTTTTT.

The V gene is TRBV7-9, the J gene TRBJ1-2; D gene unclear. The CDR3 totals 16 residues. Germline CDR1 and CDR2: SEHNR and FQNEAQ (reference sequence). Trimming took 7 bases from V and 0 from J, leaving 18 bases between them. CDR3 nucleotides: TGTGCCAGCACCATAACACCCTCGATTACTAACTATGGCTACACCTTC. This sequence encodes CASTITPSITNYGYTF.

J is TRBJ2-3 and V is TRBV29-1, with D unclear. V shed 2 bases and J shed 7 bases, with 7 bases lying between them. CDR1 SQVTM and CDR2 ANQGSEA come from the germline V gene. This CDR3 comprises 11 residues. Here the CDR3 DNA reads TGCAGCGTTGAAACGGTATATACGCAGTATTTT. Its translation is CSVETVYTQYF.

J is TRBJ1-1 and V is TRBV27; D is perhaps TRBD1 (5 bases). This CDR3 comprises 14 residues. V lost 4 bases and J 1 base, leaving 10 bases between the germline ends. The germline gives CDR1 MNHEY, CDR2 SMNVEV (reference sequence). The CDR3 DNA follows: TGTGCCAGCAGTTGGACAAACGAGAACACTGAAGCTTTCTTT. Encoded protein: CASSWTNENTEAFF.

The chain couples TRBV5-4 to TRBJ2-3; weak D call: TRBD2 (5 bases). The germline V gene encodes CDR1 SGHNT and CDR2 YYREEE (reference sequence). V was cut by 3 bases and J by 4 bases, with 18 bases left in between. CDR3 size: 16 residues. The CDR3 sequence: CASSSRASRGPDTQYF. As DNA, the CDR3 is TGTGCCAGCAGCTCCCGGGCTAGCCGAGGTCCAGATACGCAGTATTTT.

The CDR3 is CASSLLAGGHSEQYF. CDR3 in DNA: TGTGCCAGCAGCTTACTCGCGGGGGGGCATAGCGAGCAGTACTTC. The rearrangement uses TRBV11-2 and TRBJ2-7; TRBD2 agrees at 9 bases. V shed 2 bases and J 6 bases; nucleotides not matched to a gene: 8. The germline V gene encodes CDR1 SGHAT and CDR2 FQNNGV. The CDR3 consists of 15 residues. The full variable domain, in which reference TRBV11-2 and TRBJ2-7 provide the parts outside the CDR3, is EAGVAQSPRYKIIEKRQSVAFWCNPISGHATLYWYQQILGQGPKLLIQFQNNGVVDDSQLPKDRFSAERLKGVDSTLKIQPAKLEDSAVYLCASSLLAGGHSEQYFGPGTRLTVT.

The chain has TRBV18 and TRBJ2-7, with 7 bases aligning to TRBD1. The germline gives CDR1 KGHSH, CDR2 LQKENI. This CDR3 spans 14 amino acids. Trimming took 0 bases from V and 3 from J; bases not matched to a gene: 2. DNA for the CDR3: TGTGCCAGCTCACCACCGGGACAGAACTACGAGCAGTACTTC. The encoded protein is CASSPPGQNYEQYF.

This chain joins TRBV10-3 and TRBJ2-3, with TRBD2 as a possible D gene (6 bases). This CDR3 has 15 amino acids. CDR1 and CDR2 from the germline V gene are ENHRY and SYGVKD. The ends were cut back, 2 bases at V and 3 bases at J, with 12 bases in the middle. The CDR3 spells CAISEPGLTTDTQYF. Written as DNA, the CDR3 is TGTGCCATCAGTGAGCCGGGACTCACTACAGATACGCAGTATTTT.

The chain is built from TRBV18 and TRBJ1-1; no definite D call. This CDR3 is 14 amino acids long. Trimming shortened V by 2 bases and J by 2 bases, and 9 bases separated the two germline ends. Germline lookup yields CDR1 KGHSH and CDR2 LQKENI. This chain's CDR3 is CASSPWEDNTEAFF. CDR3 DNA: TGTGCCAGCTCACCATGGGAGGATAACACTGAAGCTTTCTTT. The entire variable domain, with the rest obtained from reference TRBV18 and TRBJ1-1, is as follows: NAGVMQNPRHLVRRRGQEARLRCSPMKGHSHVYWYRQLPEEGLKFMVYLQKENIIDESGMPKERFSAEFPKEGPSILRIQQVVRGDSAAYFCASSPWEDNTEAFFGQGTRLTVV.

This rearrangement joins TRBV5-1 to TRBJ1-1; D may be TRBD1 (6 bases). CDR1 is SGHRS and CDR2 is YFSETQ in the germline V gene. The CDR3 is made up of 14 amino acids. Deletions cut 0 bases from V and 10 bases from J, with 16 bases between. Here the CDR3 reads CASSLDGQGRRAFF. The CDR3 DNA reads as TGCGCCAGCAGCTTGGATGGTCAGGGGAGAAGAGCTTTCTTT.

J is TRBJ2-7 and V is TRBV28; 8 nucleotides line up with TRBD1. With V trimmed by 1 base and J by 2 bases, 4 bases remained unmatched. This CDR3 is built from 15 residues. Per the germline V gene, CDR1 is MDHEN and CDR2 is SYDVKM. The chain's CDR3 is CASSLLGQGTYEQYF. Written as DNA, the CDR3 is TGTGCCAGCAGTTTATTAGGACAGGGAACCTACGAGCAGTACTTC.

This clone has a handful of counts. The gene calls are TRBV2 and TRBJ1-4; tentative D call: TRBD1 (5 bases). V lost 5 bases to trimming and J lost 4 bases, with 20 bases between them. Germline assignment: CDR1 SNHLY and CDR2 FYNNEI. The CDR3 length is 17 residues. Here the CDR3 reads CASSYQGLAPFNEKLFF. The CDR3 region has the DNA TGTGCCAGCAGTTACCAGGGTCTTGCGCCGTTTAATGAAAAACTGTTTTTT.

V and J are TRBV6-6 and TRBJ2-5, with 13 bases aligning to TRBD2. The DNA end is more similar to TRBJ2-7, so the J call may be wrong. The CDR3 has 15 amino acids. Germline V gene lookup returns CDR1 MNHNY and CDR2 SVGAGI (reference sequence). DNA for the CDR3: TGTGCCAGCAACAATGGACTAGCGGGGGCCTACGAGCAGTACTTC. It yields the protein CASNNGLAGAYEQYF.

The V and J genes are TRBV6-1 and TRBJ1-1; no clear D. V lost 3 bases and J lost 4, with 12 bases in between. The CDR3 has 14 amino acids. Germline V gene sequence: CDR1 MNHNS, CDR2 SASEGT. The CDR3 is CASSESGEITEAFF. The CDR3 region has the DNA TGTGCCAGCAGTGAGTCCGGAGAAATCACTGAAGCTTTCTTT.

V gene TRBV28 combines with J gene TRBJ2-5, with a weak D call TRBD2 (6 bases). Germline assignment: CDR1 MDHEN and CDR2 SYDVKM. The germline V and J ends were trimmed by 7 bases and 1 base, with 10 bases remaining between them. The CDR3 is made up of 13 amino acids. The CDR3 coding sequence is TGTGCCAGCACCTGGGACTCCCAAGAGACCCAGTACTTC. Translation gives CASTWDSQETQYF.

The chain joins TRBV2 to TRBJ1-6, with a tentative D call TRBD1 (6 bases). CDR1 is SNHLY, CDR2 FYNNEI, per germline. V was trimmed by 5 bases and J by 7 bases, leaving 12 bases between them. CDR3 length: 14 residues. This CDR3 is CASSFRGNNSPLHF. CDR3 in DNA: TGTGCCAGCAGTTTCAGGGGTAACAATTCACCCCTCCACTTT.